This T cell receptor beta chain was documented in a study of cytomegalovirus exposure and HLA in healthy donors (dated by TCRdb to about 2017). In the study overall: According to an earlier analysis of around 600 of the donors, about 179 million T cells yielded some 120 million unique TCR beta sequences and 276 Gb of sequence data. To study patterns of TCR occurrence, a later analysis re-analyzed previously published TCR beta repertoires from just over 650 donors and added high-resolution HLA genotyping. The aim of the study was to test whether cataloging public T cell receptors could identify signatures of past pathogen exposure. Of the 300 to 450 genotyped donors, about 80% fell in the genetic ancestry cluster associated with self-reported Caucasian donors. Among 398 genotyped donors of the cohort, an average of around 240,000 unique TCR beta nucleotide sequences was sequenced per donor, of which 15% to 20% were non-productive. In addition to the first cohort of around 670 subjects, a separate validation cohort of approximately 120 different subjects was used. In a later genetic analysis, genome-wide SNP genotypes for about 65% of the 666 donors were used, and that subset was treated as a discovery cohort. An early release that covered roughly 600 HLA-typed donors contained about 300 gigabases of sequencing data and about 93 million unique TCR sequences. The study used immunosequencing to profile the T cell repertoires of several hundred subjects and linked those repertoires to cytomegalovirus serostatus. To predict cytomegalovirus infection status, the study combined high-throughput TCR immunosequencing, statistical association of individual TCRs with disease status, and machine learning. An earlier analysis of around 640 of the donors used high-throughput TCR beta sequencing to judge whether each TCR beta V gene segment behaved as functional or pseudogenic. Several DR-DQ haplotypes were handled as single units for association and clustering because linkage in the cohort was strong. HLA typing included class I and class II loci at four-digit resolution. The number of typed donors differed by locus: about 620-640 for A, B, C, DRB1 and DQB1; 500 to 550 for DQA1; around 610 for DPA1; and about 470 for DPB1. The later analysis used no new phenotypic data to find candidate immune exposures, relying instead on TCR beta sequences and their occurrence across donors. Alongside the repertoire data, information on donor age, sex, ethnicity and CMV serostatus was compiled. Every repertoire in the discovery cohort had been generated on one and the same sequencing platform. General conclusions and limits of the study: A further reported finding was that TCR beta sequences accurately predicted the HLA-A and HLA-B alleles for most subjects in the first cohort. In a later analysis, TCR association rates were found to vary across HLA loci, with the most associated TCRs seen for DRB1 alleles and the fewest for HLA-C alleles. Linkage disequilibrium might explain the correlated functional status among segregating V segments, but an unknown experimental factor could not be excluded. Several of the top co-occurrence clusters appeared to be linked to parvovirus B19, influenza, CMV and Epstein-Barr virus, according to a later analysis. In a later analysis, most CMV-associated TCR beta chains were found to appear HLA-restricted, with HLA associations seemingly driven largely by CMV exposure. In a later analysis, HLA-associated TCR beta chains were found to be more clonally expanded and to have lower generation probabilities than equally common non-associated chains. V-gene and J-gene trimming of TCR beta chains was associated with a missense DCLRE1C variant in a later genetic analysis, and the association was replicated in an independent cohort. It was suggested by the authors that the approach could potentially be generalized to other disease states and immunological phenotypes. Because the 87-base-pair reads could not distinguish some IMGT-functional V segments, including TRBV6-2 and TRBV6-3, those segments were excluded. Broadly in line with IMGT annotations, most TCR beta V segments showed up in productive rearrangements about 87% or about 30% of the time in an earlier analysis of approximately 640 of the donors. Roughly 17 rarely observed V segments, including chromosome 9 orphons, were excluded from the earlier analysis of a few hundred of the donors because counts were too low. Because HLA typing was missing for some donors at each locus, association tests included only the typed subset. This cohort had only TCR beta chains sequenced, and the lack of alpha or paired-chain data limited which features could be detected. Strong co-occurrence of HLA alleles, especially DR and DQ, made assigning TCR associations to individual alleles difficult. A cluster of highly shared sequence variants was judged likely to represent a technical artifact of the sequencing pipeline. The study gave a list of 150 to 200 TCR beta chains associated with cytomegalovirus. The only immune exposure information available for the cohort was CMV serostatus. The classifier was reported to diagnose cytomegalovirus status with high specificity and sensitivity in both the original and validation cohorts. Specific HLA alleles were associated with about 17,000 TCR beta sequences at a false discovery rate of 0.05 in a later analysis. Across donors, most TCR sequences were observed very rarely, whereas some public TCRs were present in many individuals. In a later genetic analysis, fewer N-insertions in productive TCRs were reported among donors in an Asian-associated ancestry cluster than the roughly 640-donor mean. A few of the identified cytomegalovirus-associated TCR beta chains were confirmed in vitro to be specific for cytomegalovirus antigens. Presence/absence analyses assumed roughly uniform sequencing depth across donors, an assumption that may not hold.

V lost 1 base and J lost 6 bases, and the count of bases not matched to a germline gene is 8. Looking up the germline V gene yields CDR1 SGHRS and CDR2 YFSETQ. From its cysteine to its phenylalanine, the CDR3 spans 15 amino acids. This entry keeps only the CDR3 DNA: 45 bases, framed from base 1. This clone occurred once. Its antigen is still unknown. The input lacks base qualities; no much larger clone sits a single base away. In total, roughly 670 healthy bone marrow donors made up the cohort. Cohort members were all nominally healthy when sampled, although unrecorded immune exposures were likely present. The donor was CMV seropositive and was included in the group of 250 to 300 seropositive cohort members. A peripheral blood sample was provided by each donor, and peripheral blood mononuclear cells were used for TCR beta sequencing. Genomic DNA was extracted from the blood cell samples with the Qiagen DNeasy Blood Extraction Kit.

The method behind the library was the immunoSEQ multiplex PCR assay. The multiplex PCR relied on a mix of 60 forward primers for TCR Vbeta segments and 13 reverse primers for TCR Jbeta segments. The CDR3 region of rearranged TCR beta genes was amplified from genomic DNA with a multiplex PCR assay. The Illumina HiSeq System was used to sequence the amplified TCR beta libraries as 87-base-pair reads. As for how the authors treated the data: In a later analysis, tens of millions of unique TCR beta chains were counted across the 650 to 750 repertoires, and roughly 10 million of these chains were shared by at least two donors. Raw reads were error-corrected and collapsed into unique sequences with a nearest-neighbor algorithm that merged closely related sequences to remove PCR and sequencing errors. CDR3 sequences were aligned to IMGT reference sequences to assign V, D and J gene segments. For a sequence to be retained, a match of at least six nucleotides to both a V gene segment and a J gene segment was required. A rearrangement counted as productive if the CDR3 had no stop codons and remained in frame with V and J, and every other rearrangement counted as non-productive. Following IMGT convention, CDR3 was defined as the stretch from the second conserved V-encoded cysteine to the conserved J-encoded phenylalanine. The earlier analysis of 587 of the donors excluded sequences that lacked an unambiguous match to a single V gene segment. In an earlier analysis of some 590 of the donors, a V segment was called functional when productive rearrangements were above 56.7%, and segregating when the standard deviation between donors exceeded 5%. To diagnose cytomegalovirus status from the catalog of TCR beta chain sequences, a statistical classification framework was built. In a later analysis, V and J genes were assigned by comparing TCR nucleotide sequences against IMGT/GENE-DB human TR gene sequences. A later analysis assigned CDR3 sequences and most-parsimonious VDJ recombination scenarios with the TCRdist pipeline. In a later analysis, every TCR beta chain was defined by the combination of its CDR3 amino acid sequence and its V-gene family, and reads without a unique V-gene family were dropped. In a later analysis, 450 to 600 highly shared, low-generation-probability nucleotide sequences were removed to address suspected cross-contamination and a sequencing artifact. In a later analysis, a clonal expansion index was calculated for each public chain from normalized within-repertoire ranks of inferred template counts. In a later analysis, generation probabilities were computed using a VDJ recombination model fitted to out-of-frame rearrangements, and the results were checked against IGoR. Hypergeometric tests were used in a later analysis to score TCR-TCR, TCR-HLA and TCR-CMV co-occurrence, with a repertoire-size bias correction applied to the TCR pairs. False discovery rates were estimated in a later analysis by permuting HLA or CMV assignments 20 times. In a later analysis, co-occurring TCRs were grouped using DBSCAN, and TCRdist sequence similarity was added for clustering within HLA-allele-positive subsets. Co-occurrence clustering excluded repertoires with fewer than 30,000 or more than 120,000 public chains, plus five with anomalous nucleotide sharing. TCRdb re-hosts the immuneACCESS table, in-frame sequences only. Its copies lack some clones; in the studies checked, an unresolved V gene accounts for under half of them, and the cause for the rest is not known. That table furnishes V, J and clone size, whereas the DNA furnished D and trimming. The sample table holds 150,000 or so clones, of which roughly 88% were seen once. About a tenth of the sample rests with the top ten.

Recombination connected TRBV5-1 to TRBJ1-2; TRBD1 agrees with 8 junctional bases. Sequenced material: PBMCs. The clonotype comes from a man aged 18 to 29 in good health and CMV-seropositive. The CDR3 region has the sequence CASSLTQGVRDGYTF. The DNA sequence is TGCGCCAGCAGCTTGACACAGGGGGTAAGGGATGGCTACACCTTC.